This paragraph covers one T cell receptor (beta chain) sequence. Original processing methods: Amplifying reference gene primers gave estimates of nucleated cell counts. TCRdb's copy holds only in-frame clones and misses some; the assay was immunoSEQ multiplex PCR. The V and J calls and clone size are taken from that table; D and trimming were inferred from the DNA. The table lists 250,000 to 300,000 clones, about 90% of them singletons. These data belong to a study of blood T cell repertoires in COVID-19. The V segment lost 1 base and the J segment 6 bases; nucleotides outside the gene matches: 2. The CDR3 length is 14 residues. Per the germline V gene, CDR1 is SGHRS and CDR2 is YFSETQ.

This TCR derives from a woman between 40 and 55 years old who had recovered from COVID-19. J is TRBJ2-7 and V is TRBV5-1, with 12 bases fitting TRBD2. The sequenced sample was peripheral blood. The CDR3 bases are TGCGCCAGCAGCTTGACTAGCGGGGGGCGCGAGCAGTACTTC. Its protein is CASSLTSGGREQYF.